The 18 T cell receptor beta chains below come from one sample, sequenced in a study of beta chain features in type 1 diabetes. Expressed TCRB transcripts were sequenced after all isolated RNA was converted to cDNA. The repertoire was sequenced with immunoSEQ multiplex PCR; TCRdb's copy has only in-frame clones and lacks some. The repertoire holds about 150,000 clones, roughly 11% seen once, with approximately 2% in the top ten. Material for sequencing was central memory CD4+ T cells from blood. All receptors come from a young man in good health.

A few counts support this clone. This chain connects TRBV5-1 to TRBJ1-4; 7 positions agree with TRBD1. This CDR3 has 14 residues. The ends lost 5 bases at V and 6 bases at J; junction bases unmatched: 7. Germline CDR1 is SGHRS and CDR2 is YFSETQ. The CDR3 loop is CASRSGTDDEKLFF. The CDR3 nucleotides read TGCGCCAGCAGGTCCGGGACAGATGATGAAAAACTGTTTTTT.

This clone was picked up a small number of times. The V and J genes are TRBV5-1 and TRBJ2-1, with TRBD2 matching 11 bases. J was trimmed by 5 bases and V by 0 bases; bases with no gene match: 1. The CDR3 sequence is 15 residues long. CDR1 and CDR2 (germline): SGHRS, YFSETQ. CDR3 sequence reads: CASSLELAGDNEQFF. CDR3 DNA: TGCGCCAGCAGCTTGGAACTAGCGGGGGACAATGAGCAGTTCTTC.

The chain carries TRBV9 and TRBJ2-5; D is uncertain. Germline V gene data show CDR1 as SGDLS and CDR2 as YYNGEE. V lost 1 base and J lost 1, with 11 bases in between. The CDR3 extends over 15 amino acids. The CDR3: CASSVRPDLQETQYF. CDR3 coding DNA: TGTGCCAGCAGCGTACGGCCAGACCTCCAAGAGACCCAGTACTTC.

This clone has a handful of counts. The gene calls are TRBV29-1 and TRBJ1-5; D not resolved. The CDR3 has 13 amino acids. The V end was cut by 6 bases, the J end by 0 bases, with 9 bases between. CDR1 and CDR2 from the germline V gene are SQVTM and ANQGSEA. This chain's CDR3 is CSVQKGSNQPQHF. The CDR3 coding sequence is TGCAGCGTCCAAAAGGGTAGCAATCAGCCCCAGCATTTT.

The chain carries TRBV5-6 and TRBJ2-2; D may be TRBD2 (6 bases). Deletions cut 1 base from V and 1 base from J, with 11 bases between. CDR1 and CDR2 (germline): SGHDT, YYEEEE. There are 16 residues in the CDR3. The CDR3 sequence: CASSLIGGKNTGELFF. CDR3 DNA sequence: TGTGCCAGCAGCTTGATAGGAGGGAAGAACACCGGGGAGCTGTTTTTT.

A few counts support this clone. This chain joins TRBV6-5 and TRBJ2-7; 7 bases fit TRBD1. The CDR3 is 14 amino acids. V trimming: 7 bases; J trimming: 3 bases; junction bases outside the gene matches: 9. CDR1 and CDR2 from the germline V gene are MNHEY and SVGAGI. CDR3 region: CASTRQGGRYEQYF. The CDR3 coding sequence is TGTGCCAGCACCCGACAGGGCGGACGCTACGAGCAGTACTTC.

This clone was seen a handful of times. CDR3 bases: TGCAGCGTTGGTAGCGGGAGGGGCCGCCACGAGCAGTTCTTC. Translating gives CSVGSGRGRHEQFF. V gene TRBV29-1 combines with J gene TRBJ2-1; 11 positions agree with TRBD2. This CDR3 is 14 amino acids long. Losses at the gene ends were 4 bases for V and 10 bases for J; bases not matched to a gene: 9. Per germline, CDR1 SQVTM and CDR2 ANQGSEA.

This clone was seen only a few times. CDR3 nucleotide sequence: TGTGCCAGCAGCTTAACCGGGACAGGGGCTGGCTACACCTTC. Translation: CASSLTGTGAGYTF. V and J are TRBV7-3 and TRBJ1-2; 10 bases line up with TRBD1. The CDR3 is 14 residues long. Germline V lookup: CDR1 SGHTA, CDR2 FQGTGA. The junction had 2 bases not matched to a gene; V was cut back by 0 bases and J by 7 bases.

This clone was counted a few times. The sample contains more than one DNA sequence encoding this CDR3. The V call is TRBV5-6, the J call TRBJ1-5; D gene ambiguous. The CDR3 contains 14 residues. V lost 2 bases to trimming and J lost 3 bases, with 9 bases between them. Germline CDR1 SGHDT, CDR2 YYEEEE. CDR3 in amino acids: CASSFVGSNQPQHF. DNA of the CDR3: TGTGCCAGCAGCTTCGTCGGGTCCAATCAGCCCCAGCATTTT.

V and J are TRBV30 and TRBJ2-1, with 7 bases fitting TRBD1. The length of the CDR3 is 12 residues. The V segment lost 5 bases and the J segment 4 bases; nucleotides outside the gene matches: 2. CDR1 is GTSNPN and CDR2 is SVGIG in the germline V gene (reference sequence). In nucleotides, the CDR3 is TGTGCCTGGTCACAGGGGTACAATGAGCAGTTCTTC. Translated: CAWSQGYNEQFF.

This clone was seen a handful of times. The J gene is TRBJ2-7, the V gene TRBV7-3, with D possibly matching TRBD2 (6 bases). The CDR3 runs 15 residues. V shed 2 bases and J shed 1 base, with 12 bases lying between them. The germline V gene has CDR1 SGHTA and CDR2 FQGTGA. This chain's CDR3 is CASSLGGTPSYEQYF. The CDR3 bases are TGTGCCAGCAGCTTAGGCGGGACTCCTTCCTACGAGCAGTACTTC.

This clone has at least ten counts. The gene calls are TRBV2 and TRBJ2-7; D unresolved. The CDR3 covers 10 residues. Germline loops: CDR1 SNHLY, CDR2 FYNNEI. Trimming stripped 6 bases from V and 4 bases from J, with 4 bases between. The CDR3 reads CASRRYEQYF. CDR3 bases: TGTGCCAGCAGACGGTACGAGCAGTACTTC.

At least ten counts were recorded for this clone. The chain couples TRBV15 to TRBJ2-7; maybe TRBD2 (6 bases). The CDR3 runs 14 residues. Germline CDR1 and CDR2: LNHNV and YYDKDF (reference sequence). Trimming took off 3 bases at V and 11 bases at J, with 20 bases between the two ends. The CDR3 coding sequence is TGTGCCACCAGCAGCTACACCGGGAGTCCCAGGGAGTACTTC. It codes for CATSSYTGSPREYF.

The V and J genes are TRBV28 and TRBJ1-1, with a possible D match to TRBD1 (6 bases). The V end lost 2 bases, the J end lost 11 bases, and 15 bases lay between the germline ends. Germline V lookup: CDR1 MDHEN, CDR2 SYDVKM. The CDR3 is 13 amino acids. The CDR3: CASSLRRGSGAFF. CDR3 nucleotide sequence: TGTGCCAGCAGTTTACGCAGGGGCAGTGGGGCTTTCTTT.

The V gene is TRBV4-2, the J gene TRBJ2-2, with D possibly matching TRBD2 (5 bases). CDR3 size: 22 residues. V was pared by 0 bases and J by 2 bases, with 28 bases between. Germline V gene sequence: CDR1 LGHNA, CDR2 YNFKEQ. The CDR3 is CASSQDRDMGLAAAINTGELFF. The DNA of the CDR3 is TGTGCCAGCAGCCAAGACCGGGATATGGGCCTAGCCGCGGCGATTAACACCGGGGAGCTGTTTTTT.

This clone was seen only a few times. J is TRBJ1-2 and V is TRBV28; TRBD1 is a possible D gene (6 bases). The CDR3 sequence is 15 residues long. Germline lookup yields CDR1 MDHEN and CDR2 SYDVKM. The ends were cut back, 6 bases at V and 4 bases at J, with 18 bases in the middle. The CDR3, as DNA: TGTGCCAGCAGGACTACCACAGGGCCGGCCTATGGCTACACCTTC. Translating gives CASRTTTGPAYGYTF.

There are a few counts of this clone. DNA for the CDR3: TGTGCCAGCAGCGTAGAAAGGGGCCGCACAGATACGCAGTATTTT. It encodes CASSVERGRTDTQYF. The V gene is TRBV9, the J gene TRBJ2-3, with D maybe TRBD1 (5 bases). CDR3 length: 15 amino acids. The germline V gene has CDR1 SGDLS and CDR2 YYNGEE. V was clipped by 0 bases and J by 1 base, with 9 bases between them.

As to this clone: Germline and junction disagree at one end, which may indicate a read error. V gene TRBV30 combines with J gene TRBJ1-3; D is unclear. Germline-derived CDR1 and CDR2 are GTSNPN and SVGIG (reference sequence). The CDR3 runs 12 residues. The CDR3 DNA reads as TGTGCCTGGAGTGTGAGAGGAAACAACATATATTTT. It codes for CAWSVRGNNIYF.